One sample yielded the 8 T cell receptor beta chains listed below, sequenced in a study of blood T cell repertoires in COVID-19. Assay: immunoSEQ multiplex PCR; the TCRdb copy retains only in-frame clones and omits some. This repertoire shows 200,000 to 250,000 clones, approximately 90% found once; its top ten account for approximately 1.7%. What was sequenced was PBMCs or T cells enriched from blood (not recorded which). These receptors were taken from a man in his forties or fifties who had recovered from COVID-19.

The chain joins TRBV9 to TRBJ2-6, with D perhaps matching TRBD1 (6 bases). Trimming took 3 bases from V and 9 from J, leaving 16 bases between them. The CDR3 consists of 15 residues. The germline V gene encodes CDR1 SGDLS and CDR2 YYNGEE. CDR3 nucleotide sequence: TGTGCCAGCAGCGAGGGGGTCTTGGGAGTCAACGTCCTGACTTTC. The encoded protein is CASSEGVLGVNVLTF.

The chain carries TRBV7-9 and TRBJ2-4, with 9 bases that match TRBD2. Unmatched junction bases numbered 15, after V lost 3 bases and J lost 6 bases. The CDR3 contains 18 residues. The germline V gene encodes CDR1 SEHNR and CDR2 FQNEAQ (reference sequence). The DNA of the CDR3 is TGTGCCAGCAGCTTCCCTCCGACAGAGCGGGGGGTTCTAAACATTCAGTACTTC. The encoded protein is CASSFPPTERGVLNIQYF.

V gene TRBV28 combines with J gene TRBJ1-2; 8 bases fit TRBD1. CDR1 and CDR2 (germline): MDHEN, SYDVKM. Germline trimming cut 8 bases from V and 3 bases from J; bases unmatched to any gene: 5. CDR3 size: 13 residues. The CDR3 protein is CASSTGAYYGYTF. CDR3 coding DNA: TGTGCCAGCTCGACAGGGGCGTACTATGGCTACACCTTC.

The chain combines TRBV6-4 with TRBJ2-1, with TRBD2 matching 11 bases. V lost 3 bases, J lost 5 bases, and 9 bases stayed unmatched. The germline V gene has CDR1 MRHNA and CDR2 SNTAGT. There are 17 residues in the CDR3. This CDR3 reads CASSDGSGRGRNNEQFF. DNA for the CDR3: TGTGCCAGCAGTGATGGTAGCGGGAGGGGACGTAACAATGAGCAGTTCTTC.

This clone was observed once. This chain connects TRBV13 to TRBJ1-1; 7 bases match TRBD1. Trimming at V came to 5 bases and at J to 4 bases, leaving 7 bases not matched to a gene. The CDR3 covers 14 residues. Per germline, CDR1 PRHDT and CDR2 FYEKMQ (reference sequence). The CDR3 region is CASSVYRGSTEAFF. CDR3 nucleotides: TGTGCCAGCAGCGTATACAGGGGAAGCACTGAAGCTTTCTTT.

The chain links TRBV7-8 to TRBJ2-7; 10 bases match TRBD1. CDR1 is SGHVS, CDR2 FQNEAQ, per germline. The CDR3 has 16 residues. The V segment lost 0 bases and the J segment 4 bases; nucleotides outside the gene matches: 6. The CDR3 nucleotides read TGTGCCAGCAGCTTAGCACATGACAGGGGGCCTTACGAGCAGTACTTC. Protein sequence: CASSLAHDRGPYEQYF.

The chain employs TRBV19 and TRBJ2-3, with D possibly being TRBD2 (5 bases). Germline V gives CDR1 LNHDA, CDR2 SQIVND (reference sequence). Trimming stripped 1 base from V and 1 base from J, with 15 bases between. The CDR3 totals 17 residues. CDR3 amino acids: CASSIVGGGGGTDTQYF. The CDR3, as DNA: TGTGCCAGTAGTATAGTCGGAGGTGGAGGCGGCACAGATACGCAGTATTTT.

The chain uses TRBV27 and TRBJ2-7; no firm D call. V lost 1 base and J lost 1, with 5 bases in between. CDR3 length: 13 residues. Germline CDR1 and CDR2: MNHEY and SMNVEV (reference sequence). The chain's CDR3 is CASSLFGSYEQYF. CDR3 nucleotides: TGTGCCAGCAGTTTATTCGGGTCCTACGAGCAGTACTTC.